Listed here is a single T cell receptor (beta chain). Its antigen remains unidentified. With the 5' RACE reads reprocessed, TCRdb shows one record per CDR3 protein and no DNA. The table lists around 260,000 distinct CDR3 sequences, with around 4.3% in the top ten. These data originate in a study of T cells expressing NK-cell markers. Looking at the study overall: It was sorted CD3+CD56-NKG2C+, CD3+CD56+NKG2C- and CD3+CD56+NKG2C+ T cells that provided the TCR beta repertoires. The eight sequenced donors comprised seven who were HCMV-seropositive and one who was seronegative. General observations from the study: Each of about 6 donors carried dominant NKG2C+ clonotypes accounting for about 1.0-8% of CD8+ T cells.

Source material: blood T cells: a sorted CD56 or NKG2C T cell subset, CD4+ or CD8+ T cells, or bulk PBMC T cells (not recorded which). The clonotype comes from a woman between 18 and 75 years old in good health.

The CDR3 loop reads CASSKGTQYGDTQYF. The chain uses TRBV7-2 and TRBJ2-3; TCRdb selects TRBD1, and the lack of DNA leaves this call unchecked. Germline assignment: CDR1 SGHTA and CDR2 FQGNSA. This CDR3 comprises 15 residues.